This TCR beta chain was recorded in a study of blood T cell repertoires in COVID-19. Study details: COVID-19 samples collected from the United States, Italy and Spain covered acute and convalescent phases.

CDR1 is LNHDA, CDR2 SQIVND, per germline (reference sequence). The CDR3 extends over 13 amino acids. After removal of 7 bases from V and 8 bases from J, the junction contained 7 bases not matched to a gene. Repertoires were generated with immunoSEQ multiplex PCR, while TCRdb's copy carries only in-frame clones and drops some. The table has under 400,000 clones, approximately 87% seen once. Cohorts were determined from participant-reported clinical history. The sequenced sample consisted of PBMCs or T cells enriched from blood (not recorded which). The chain links TRBV19 to TRBJ1-2; 10 bases are a match to TRBD1. The TCR sequence derives from a man aged 40-55 years in a cohort exposed to, infected with or recovered from COVID-19 (not recorded which). The CDR3 protein is CASKRGQGGGYTF. The CDR3 DNA reads TGTGCCAGTAAACGCGGACAGGGGGGCGGCTACACCTTC.